This T cell receptor beta chain was captured in a study of shared clonotypes between healthy human individuals. All of the donors resided in Nashville, Tennessee, and each was a Caucasian adult. CD45RA+ naive and CD45RA-negative memory subsets were separated from CD4+ cells. TCRdb's copy holds only in-frame clones and misses some; the assay was immunoSEQ multiplex PCR. The sample lists 2 million to 2.5 million clones; roughly 95% were seen once. Germline CDR1 is SGHRS and CDR2 is YFSETQ. V dropped 3 bases and J dropped 7; count of bases not matched to a gene: 5. CDR3 length equals 14 residues. The source of this sequence is a man aged 18 to 29 in good health. The sample consisted of naive CD4+ T cells sorted from blood. Subset in this sample: CD45RA+ positively selected. This chain uses TRBV5-1 with TRBJ1-4, with 8 nucleotides matching TRBD1. CDR3 sequence reads: CASSSGGSGEKLFF. As DNA, the CDR3 is TGCGCCAGCAGCTCAGGGGGCAGCGGTGAAAAACTGTTTTTT. Full variable domain (remainder filled in from reference TRBV5-1 and TRBJ1-4): KAGVTQTPRYLIKTRGQQVTLSCSPISGHRSVSWYQQTPGQGLQFLFEYFSETQRNKGNFPGRFSGRQFSNSRSEMNVSTLELGDSALYLCASSSGGSGEKLFFGSGTQLSVL.